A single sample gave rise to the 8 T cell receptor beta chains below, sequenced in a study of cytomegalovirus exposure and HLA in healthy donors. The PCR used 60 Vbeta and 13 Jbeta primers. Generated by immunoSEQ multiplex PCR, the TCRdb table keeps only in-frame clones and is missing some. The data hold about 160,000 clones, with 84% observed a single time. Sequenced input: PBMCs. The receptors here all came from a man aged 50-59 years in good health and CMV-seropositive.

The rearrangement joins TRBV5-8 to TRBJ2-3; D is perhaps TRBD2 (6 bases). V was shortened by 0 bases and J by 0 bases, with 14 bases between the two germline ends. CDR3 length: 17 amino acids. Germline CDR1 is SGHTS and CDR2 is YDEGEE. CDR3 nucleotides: TGTGCCAGCAGCTTGGCTCGGAGGGGACCAAGCACAGATACGCAGTATTTT. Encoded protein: CASSLARRGPSTDTQYF.

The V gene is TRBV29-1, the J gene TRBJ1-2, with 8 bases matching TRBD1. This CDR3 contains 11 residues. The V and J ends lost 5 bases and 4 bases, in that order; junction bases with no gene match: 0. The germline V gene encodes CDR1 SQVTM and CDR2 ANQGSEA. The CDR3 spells CSVTGGYGYTF. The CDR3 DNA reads TGCAGCGTTACAGGGGGCTATGGCTACACCTTC.

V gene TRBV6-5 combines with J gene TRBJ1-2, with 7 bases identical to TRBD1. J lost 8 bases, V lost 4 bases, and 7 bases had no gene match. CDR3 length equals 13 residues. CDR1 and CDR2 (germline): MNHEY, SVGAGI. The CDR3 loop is CASSSRQGGGYTF. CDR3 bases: TGTGCCAGCAGTTCCCGACAGGGCGGAGGCTACACCTTC.

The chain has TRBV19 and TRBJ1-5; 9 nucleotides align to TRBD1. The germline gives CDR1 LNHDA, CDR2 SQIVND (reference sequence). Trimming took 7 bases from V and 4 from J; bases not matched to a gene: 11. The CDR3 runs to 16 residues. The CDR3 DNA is TGTGCCAGTAAAGACACAGGGGGCGCGGGGAATCAGCCCCAGCATTTT. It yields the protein CASKDTGGAGNQPQHF.

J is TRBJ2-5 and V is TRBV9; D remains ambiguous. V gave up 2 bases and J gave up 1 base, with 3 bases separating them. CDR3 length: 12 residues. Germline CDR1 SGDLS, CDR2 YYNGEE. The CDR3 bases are TGTGCCAGCAGCGTCCTCCAAGAGACCCAGTACTTC. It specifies CASSVLQETQYF.

CDR3 residues: CASIPASGTPGETQYF. CDR3 DNA sequence: TGTGCCAGCATCCCCGCTAGCGGGACCCCGGGGGAGACCCAGTACTTC. The rearrangement joins TRBV2 to TRBJ2-5, with TRBD2 matching over 9 bases. CDR1 and CDR2 (germline): SNHLY, FYNNEI. J was trimmed by 5 bases and V by 7 bases; bases with no gene match: 14. The CDR3 covers 16 residues.

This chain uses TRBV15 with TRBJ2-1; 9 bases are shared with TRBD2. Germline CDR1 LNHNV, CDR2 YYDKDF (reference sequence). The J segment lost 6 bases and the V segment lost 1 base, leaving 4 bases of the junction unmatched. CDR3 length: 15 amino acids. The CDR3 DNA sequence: TGTGCCACCAGCAGAGCTGGCGGGAGGGCCAATGAGCAGTTCTTC. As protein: CATSRAGGRANEQFF.

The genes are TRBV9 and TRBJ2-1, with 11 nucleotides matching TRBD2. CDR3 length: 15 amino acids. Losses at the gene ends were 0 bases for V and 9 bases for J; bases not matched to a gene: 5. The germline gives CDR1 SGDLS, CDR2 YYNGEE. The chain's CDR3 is CASSVVAGGFGEQFF. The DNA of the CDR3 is TGTGCCAGCAGCGTAGTAGCGGGGGGGTTTGGTGAGCAGTTCTTC.